The entry below gives a single T cell receptor beta chain sequence along with its context. Sequencing used immunoSEQ multiplex PCR; TCRdb keeps in-frame clones, though not all of them. The sample carries 250,000 to 400,000 clones, around 86% recorded once. The CDR3 totals 16 residues. With V trimmed by 3 bases and J by 3 bases, 8 bases remained unmatched. The germline gives CDR1 MNHNS, CDR2 SASEGT. The sample comes from a study of blood T cell repertoires in COVID-19. The sample was peripheral blood. The chain links TRBV6-1 to TRBJ2-7; 10 bases line up with TRBD2. The clonotype was recovered from a man in his fifties or sixties with active or convalescent COVID-19. Here the CDR3 DNA reads TGTGCCAGCAGTGACGAAGCGGGAGGGATATTCTACGAGCAGTACTTC. Its translation is CASSDEAGGIFYEQYF.